One sample yielded the 25 T cell receptor beta chains listed below, sequenced in a study of STAT3 mutations in large granular lymphocyte leukemia. Study findings and constraints: Every T-cell large granular lymphocyte leukemia patient had at least one immunodominant TCR beta clonotype.

TCRdb's table, derived via immunoSEQ multiplex PCR, lists solely in-frame clones and lacks some. The table includes 25,000 to 30,000 clones, 70% to 80% detected once. These receptors have no known antigen. Sequenced input: peripheral blood mononuclear cells. These receptors all come from a woman in her 50s with T-cell large granular lymphocyte leukemia. Some clones in this sample may be carry-over from other donors' samples.

This clone was found a few times. V usage is TRBV10-2 and J usage is TRBJ2-2, with unresolved D. The CDR3 totals 13 residues. Trimming left V 5 bases short and J 6 bases short, with 10 bases between. CDR1 and CDR2 (germline): WSHSY, SAAADI. CDR3 loop: CASSSTSAGELFF. The CDR3 DNA is TGCGCCAGCAGTTCAACCTCGGCCGGGGAGCTGTTTTTT.

The CDR3 is CASSLDREQPQHF. The CDR3 nucleotides read TGTGCCAGCAGCCTGGACAGGGAGCAGCCCCAGCATTTT. V gene TRBV7-8 combines with J gene TRBJ1-5, with TRBD1 matching over 8 bases. CDR1 and CDR2 from the germline V gene are SGHVS and FQNEAQ. This CDR3 is built from 13 residues. Unmatched junction bases numbered 4, after V lost 5 bases and J lost 7 bases.

V and J are TRBV7-3 and TRBJ2-2; 9 bases agree with TRBD1. With 6 bases clipped from V and 0 bases from J, the junction kept 5 bases outside the gene matches. The CDR3 consists of 16 residues. The germline gives CDR1 SGHTA, CDR2 FQGTGA. CDR3 in DNA: TGTGCCAGCAGGGAGTGGACAGGGGCGAACACCGGGGAGCTGTTTTTT. This translates into CASREWTGANTGELFF.

The J gene is TRBJ1-1, the V gene TRBV5-5; TRBD1 aligns across 7 bases. V shed 0 bases and J 3 bases; nucleotides not matched to a gene: 2. CDR1 and CDR2 from the germline V gene are SGHKS and YYEKEE (reference sequence). CDR3 length: 14 amino acids. The CDR3 sequence: CASSLEGADTEAFF. The DNA of the CDR3 is TGTGCCAGCAGCTTGGAGGGGGCGGACACTGAAGCTTTCTTT.

The genes are TRBV6-6 and TRBJ2-7, with D tentatively TRBD2 (5 bases). The ends were cut back, 5 bases at V and 5 bases at J, with 7 bases in the middle. The CDR3 runs to 11 residues. Germline lookup yields CDR1 MNHNY and CDR2 SVGAGI (reference sequence). Written as DNA, the CDR3 is TGTGCCAGCAGTAGGACTGACGAGCAGTACTTC. It codes for CASSRTDEQYF.

This clone was counted between two and nine times. The chain carries TRBV5-1 and TRBJ2-7, with a tentative D call TRBD1 (6 bases). The V gene lost 5 bases and the J gene lost 1 base, with 10 bases spanning the gap. Germline-derived CDR1 and CDR2 are SGHRS and YFSETQ. The CDR3 is made up of 13 amino acids. The CDR3 spells CASSRTVSYEQYF. The CDR3 bases are TGCGCCAGCAGTCGGACAGTTTCCTACGAGCAGTACTTC. Together with reference TRBV5-1 and TRBJ2-7, the CDR3 gives the full variable domain: KAGVTQTPRYLIKTRGQQVTLSCSPISGHRSVSWYQQTPGQGLQFLFEYFSETQRNKGNFPGRFSGRQFSNSRSEMNVSTLELGDSALYLCASSRTVSYEQYFGPGTRLTVT.

The V and J genes are TRBV19 and TRBJ1-5; unclear D gene. The CDR3 loop spans 15 amino acids. V lost 4 bases, J lost 4 bases, and 14 bases lay in between. From germline, CDR1 is LNHDA and CDR2 SQIVND (reference sequence). The CDR3 is CASSTYLTRNQPQHF. The CDR3 region has the DNA TGTGCCAGTAGTACCTACCTAACAAGGAATCAGCCCCAGCATTTT.

V is TRBV29-1 and J is TRBJ2-1, with 9 bases aligning to TRBD2. Per the germline V gene, CDR1 is SQVTM and CDR2 is ANQGSEA. The V and J ends lost 4 bases and 4 bases, in that order; junction bases with no gene match: 14. The CDR3 is 17 residues long. CDR3 amino acids: CSVGDPASGDFYNEQFF. DNA of the CDR3: TGCAGCGTTGGTGATCCGGCTAGCGGGGATTTTTACAATGAGCAGTTCTTC.

The V gene is TRBV12-5, the J gene TRBJ1-4; no definite D call. Germline V gene sequence: CDR1 LGHNT, CDR2 FRNRAP. V was cut by 6 bases and J by 8 bases, with 16 bases left in between. This CDR3 contains 14 residues. CDR3 sequence reads: CASGPTPFGEKLFF. DNA for the CDR3: TGTGCTAGTGGCCCGACACCTTTCGGGGAAAAACTGTTTTTT.

The chain couples TRBV14 to TRBJ2-1; 10 bases line up with TRBD2. Germline trimming cut 0 bases from V and 1 base from J; bases unmatched to any gene: 0. The CDR3 contains 16 residues. Germline V CDR1 and CDR2: SGHDN, FVKESK. This CDR3 is CASSQEAGGSYNEQFF. The CDR3 coding sequence is TGTGCCAGCAGCCAAGAAGCGGGAGGGTCCTACAATGAGCAGTTCTTC.

This clone is labeled as medium-sized. The chain links TRBV5-1 to TRBJ2-7; 11 positions match TRBD1. This CDR3 comprises 15 residues. V lost 0 bases to trimming and J lost 5 bases; unmatched junction nucleotides: 4. Germline assignment: CDR1 SGHRS and CDR2 YFSETQ. The CDR3 DNA reads as TGCGCCAGCAGCTTGGGGACAGGGGGCTTACACGAGCAGTACTTC. This gives the protein CASSLGTGGLHEQYF.

The CDR3 sequence is CSVPGRGKYQETQYF. The CDR3 DNA sequence: TGCAGCGTTCCCGGGAGGGGGAAGTACCAAGAGACCCAGTACTTC. This chain links TRBV29-1 with TRBJ2-5; TRBD2 matches 8 bases. V lost 5 bases to trimming and J lost 0 bases; unmatched junction nucleotides: 8. Germline V gene sequence: CDR1 SQVTM, CDR2 ANQGSEA. This CDR3 has 15 amino acids.

This rearrangement joins TRBV6-6 to TRBJ2-2; D is perhaps TRBD1 (6 bases). The V and J ends lost 8 bases and 1 base respectively, with 14 bases between them. Germline V gene data show CDR1 as MNHNY and CDR2 as SVGAGI (reference sequence). This CDR3 is 15 amino acids long. The CDR3 sequence: CASSIGGMNTGELFF. For the CDR3, the DNA is TGTGCCAGCTCCATAGGGGGAATGAACACCGGGGAGCTGTTTTTT.

This clone is termed large. The V gene is TRBV4-1, the J gene TRBJ2-5; D is possibly TRBD2 (6 bases). This CDR3 has 15 residues. Trimming cost V 5 bases and J 2 bases, with 15 bases left between them. The germline V gene has CDR1 MGHRA and CDR2 YSYEKL. DNA of the CDR3: TGCGCCAGCAGCGAACTATTGCGGGAACAAGAGACCCAGTACTTC. Protein sequence: CASSELLREQETQYF.

The chain combines TRBV7-9 with TRBJ2-5; 8 bases match TRBD1. V lost 5 bases, J lost 1 base, and 9 bases stayed unmatched. Germline V gene lookup returns CDR1 SEHNR and CDR2 FQNEAQ (reference sequence). CDR3 length: 16 residues. The CDR3 DNA reads as TGTGCCAGCAGCCTTGATTGGACAGGGCTCCAAGAGACCCAGTACTTC. It translates to CASSLDWTGLQETQYF.

The CDR3 nucleotides read TGTGCCAGCCCTTGTGAAGCTTTCTTT. This codes for CASPCEAFF. The chain employs TRBV27 and TRBJ1-1; D gene uncertain. In germline, CDR1 is MNHEY, CDR2 SMNVEV (reference sequence). V dropped 8 bases and J dropped 7 bases, with 5 bases sitting between them. The CDR3 contains 9 residues.

The chain employs TRBV18 and TRBJ1-2, with D unresolved. V was clipped by 3 bases and J by 3 bases, with 11 bases between them. The CDR3 totals 14 residues. The V gene's germline CDR1 is KGHSH and CDR2 LQKENI. This CDR3 is CASSPRSGDYGYTF. DNA of the CDR3: TGTGCCAGCTCACCTCGATCTGGGGACTATGGCTACACCTTC.

The rearrangement links TRBV30 to TRBJ2-6; D is unresolved. The CDR3 is 18 residues long. V lost 5 bases and J lost 2, with 22 bases in between. The germline CDR1 and CDR2 sequences are GTSNPN and SVGIG (reference sequence). CDR3 loop: CAWPLYLMEKAGANVLTF. CDR3 sequence (DNA): TGTGCCTGGCCACTCTACCTCATGGAAAAGGCTGGGGCCAACGTCCTGACTTTC.

The J gene is TRBJ2-7, the V gene TRBV7-3, with a possible D match to TRBD1 (5 bases). The CDR3 contains 14 residues. The germline V gene encodes CDR1 SGHTA and CDR2 FQGTGA. Between the trimmed V and J ends, which lost 4 bases and 7 bases, there was a span of 17 bases. CDR3 nucleotides: TGTGCCAGCAGCTACTCCCCCACCAAGGGGGAGCAGTACTTC. Residues: CASSYSPTKGEQYF.

This clone was observed a handful of times. This sequence joins TRBV19 and TRBJ1-3, with D maybe TRBD1 (5 bases). The CDR3 extends over 15 amino acids. V dropped 5 bases and J dropped 0 bases, with 11 bases sitting between them. Germline lookup yields CDR1 LNHDA and CDR2 SQIVND (reference sequence). The CDR3 region is CASSLEGRSGNTIYF. CDR3 in DNA: TGTGCCAGTAGTCTGGAGGGACGCTCTGGAAACACCATATATTTT.

The chain is built from TRBV5-4 and TRBJ2-1; TRBD2 might be the D (5 bases). Germline V gene lookup returns CDR1 SGHNT and CDR2 YYREEE (reference sequence). Trimming pared 6 bases from V and 3 bases from J, leaving 10 bases between. The length of the CDR3 is 13 residues. The DNA of the CDR3 is TGTGCCAGCAATAGCGTCAACTACAATGAGCAGTTCTTC. This encodes CASNSVNYNEQFF.

This chain joins TRBV18 and TRBJ1-2; D unclear. CDR1 is KGHSH and CDR2 is LQKENI in the germline V gene. The V and J ends lost 2 bases and 5 bases respectively, with 9 bases between them. This CDR3 spans 13 amino acids. The CDR3 DNA sequence: TGTGCCAGCTCACCATCGAGGGAGTATGGCTACACCTTC. Translation gives CASSPSREYGYTF.

This chain joins TRBV7-9 and TRBJ2-1; D may be TRBD1 or TRBD2 (6 bases each). Germline assignment: CDR1 SEHNR and CDR2 FQNEAQ (reference sequence). V dropped 2 bases and J dropped 4 bases, with 18 bases sitting between them. The length of the CDR3 is 17 residues. The CDR3 sequence: CASSLSFRGRRYNEQFF. The CDR3 DNA follows: TGTGCCAGCAGCTTAAGCTTCCGGGGGCGACGGTACAATGAGCAGTTCTTC.

This CDR3 reads CAWSVGRTLLYSNQPQHF. The CDR3 nucleotides are TGTGCCTGGAGTGTTGGGCGGACCCTCCTTTATAGCAATCAGCCCCAGCATTTT. The chain joins TRBV30 to TRBJ1-5; no clear D. From germline, CDR1 is GTSNPN and CDR2 SVGIG (reference sequence). The CDR3 has 18 residues. The V and J ends lost 0 bases and 0 bases respectively, with 18 bases between them.

The chain recombines TRBV15 with TRBJ2-7; a possible D gene is TRBD1 (5 bases). Per the germline V gene, CDR1 is LNHNV and CDR2 is YYDKDF (reference sequence). This CDR3 comprises 13 residues. V lost 3 bases and J lost 4, with 10 bases in between. The CDR3 bases are TGTGCCACCAGCAGCAGGGTGGAGTACGAGCAGTACTTC. Its protein is CATSSRVEYEQYF.